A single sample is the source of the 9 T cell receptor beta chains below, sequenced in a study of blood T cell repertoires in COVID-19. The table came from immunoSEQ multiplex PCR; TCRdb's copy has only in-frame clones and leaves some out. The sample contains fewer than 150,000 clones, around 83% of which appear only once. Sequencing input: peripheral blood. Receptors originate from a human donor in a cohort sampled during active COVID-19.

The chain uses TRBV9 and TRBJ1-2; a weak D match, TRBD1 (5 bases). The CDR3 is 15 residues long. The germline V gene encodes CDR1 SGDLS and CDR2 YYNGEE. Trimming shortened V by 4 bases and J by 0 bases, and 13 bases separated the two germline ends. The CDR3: CASSPMVDTNYGYTF. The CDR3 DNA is TGTGCCAGCAGCCCGATGGTGGACACTAACTATGGCTACACCTTC.

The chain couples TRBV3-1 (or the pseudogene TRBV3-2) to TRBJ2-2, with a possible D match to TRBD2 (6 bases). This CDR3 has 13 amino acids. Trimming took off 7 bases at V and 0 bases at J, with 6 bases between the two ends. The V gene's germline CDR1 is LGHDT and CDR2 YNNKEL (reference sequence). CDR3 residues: CASTGANTGELFF. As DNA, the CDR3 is TGTGCCAGCACGGGGGCGAACACCGGGGAGCTGTTTTTT.

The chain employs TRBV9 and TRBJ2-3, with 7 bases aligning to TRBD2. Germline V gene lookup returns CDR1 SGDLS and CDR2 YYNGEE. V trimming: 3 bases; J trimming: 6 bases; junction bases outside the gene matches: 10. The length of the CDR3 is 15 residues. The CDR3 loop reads CASSEWDVGGDTQYF. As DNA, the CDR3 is TGTGCCAGCAGCGAATGGGACGTCGGGGGGGATACGCAGTATTTT.

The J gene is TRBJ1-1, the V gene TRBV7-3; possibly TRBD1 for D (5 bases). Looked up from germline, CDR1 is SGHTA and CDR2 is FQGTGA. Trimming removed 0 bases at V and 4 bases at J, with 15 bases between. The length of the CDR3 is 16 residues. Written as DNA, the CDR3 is TGTGCCAGCAGCTTAACGGGGGGAACACCCCTCACTGAAGCTTTCTTT. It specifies CASSLTGGTPLTEAFF.

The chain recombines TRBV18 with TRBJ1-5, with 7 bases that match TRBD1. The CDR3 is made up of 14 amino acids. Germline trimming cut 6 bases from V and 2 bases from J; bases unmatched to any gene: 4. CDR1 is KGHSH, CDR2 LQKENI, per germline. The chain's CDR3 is CASSKGAGNQPQHF. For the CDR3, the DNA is TGTGCCAGCTCGAAGGGGGCGGGCAATCAGCCCCAGCATTTT.

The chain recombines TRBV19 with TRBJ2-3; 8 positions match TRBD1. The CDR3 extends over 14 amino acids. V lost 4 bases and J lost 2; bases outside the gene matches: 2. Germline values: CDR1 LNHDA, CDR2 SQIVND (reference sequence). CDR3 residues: CASSRQGYTDTQYF. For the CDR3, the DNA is TGTGCCAGTAGTAGACAGGGGTACACAGATACGCAGTATTTT.

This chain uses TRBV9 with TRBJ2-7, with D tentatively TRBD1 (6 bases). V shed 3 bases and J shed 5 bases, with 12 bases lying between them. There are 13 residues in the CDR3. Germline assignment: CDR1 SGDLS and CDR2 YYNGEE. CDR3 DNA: TGTGCCAGCAGCGGTTATACAGGGAACGAGCAGTACTTC. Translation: CASSGYTGNEQYF.

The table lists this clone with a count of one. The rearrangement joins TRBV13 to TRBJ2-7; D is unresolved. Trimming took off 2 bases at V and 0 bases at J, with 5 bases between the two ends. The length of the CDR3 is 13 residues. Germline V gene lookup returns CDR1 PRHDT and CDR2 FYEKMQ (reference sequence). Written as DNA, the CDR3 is TGTGCCAGCAGCTTAACTTACTCCTACGAGCAGTACTTC. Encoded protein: CASSLTYSYEQYF.

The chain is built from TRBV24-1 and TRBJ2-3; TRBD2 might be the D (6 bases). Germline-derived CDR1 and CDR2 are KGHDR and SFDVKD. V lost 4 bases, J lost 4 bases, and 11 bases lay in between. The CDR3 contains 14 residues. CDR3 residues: CATSEEGASDTQYF. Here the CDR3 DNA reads TGTGCCACCAGTGAGGAGGGCGCGTCAGATACGCAGTATTTT.